A selection of T cell receptor beta chains follows, all from one sample in a study of T cell repertoires in cytomegalovirus infection. Using its own MiXCR run on the reads, TCRdb lists one record per CDR3 protein. The table lists some 680,000 distinct CDR3 sequences, roughly a third of them singletons. The sequenced sample was PBMCs. These receptors were collected from a human donor in good health (CMV status not recorded). Some clones in this sample may be carry-over from other donors' samples. Both conserved end residues are part of each CDR3. A D gene is named only where the DNA matches it firmly. For some rows the clone size is stated as once, few or many, or as a class when expanded; others skip it.

V	D	size	length	J	DNA	CDR3
TRBV12-3/TRBV12-4	TRBD2	.	15	TRBJ2-1	TGTGCCAGCAGTTTCGGGGGACTAGCAAACAATGAGCAGTTCTTC	CASSFGGLANNEQFF
TRBV12-3/TRBV12-4	.	.	15	TRBJ2-4	TGTGCCAGCAGTTCCCCGTATACGGCCAAAAACATTCAGTACTTC	CASSSPYTAKNIQYF
TRBV6-5	.	.	14	TRBJ1-1	TGTGCCAGCAGAGACAAGGGAAGGATCACTGAAGCTTTCTTT	CASRDKGRITEAFF
TRBV28	.	.	16	TRBJ1-4	TGTGCCAGCAGTTTCGGGGCTCCGGCAACTAATGAAAAACTGTTTTTT	CASSFGAPATNEKLFF
TRBV9	.	once	15	TRBJ1-1	TGTGCCAGCAGCAGTGGGACCGTAAGAAGGACTGAAGCTTTCTTT	CASSSGTVRRTEAFF
TRBV2	.	.	14	TRBJ1-6	TGTGCCAGCAGTCCAGGGCTCTCCAATTCACCCCTCCACTTT	CASSPGLSNSPLHF
TRBV29-1	TRBD2	.	12	TRBJ2-7	TGCAGCGTTGGATTAGCGGGAGTCGAGCAGTACTTC	CSVGLAGVEQYF
TRBV10-3	.	many	15	TRBJ1-1	TGTGCCATCAGTGAGACAGGACCGACGAACACTGAAGCTTTCTTT	CAISETGPTNTEAFF
TRBV6-6	.	.	11	TRBJ1-1	TGTGCCAGCAGCACGGGGGCTGAAGCTTTCTTT	CASSTGAEAFF
TRBV12-3/TRBV12-4	TRBD1	once	16	TRBJ1-1	TGTGCCAGCAGTTTTGTGACAGGGGCCCGGAACACTGAAGCTTTCTTT	CASSFVTGARNTEAFF
TRBV7-9	TRBD1	few	15	TRBJ2-7	TGTGCCAGCAGCGCGGGGACAGGGGGTTCCTACGAGCAGTACTTC	CASSAGTGGSYEQYF
TRBV5-6	.	many	15	TRBJ1-6	TGTGCCAGCAGGTTTTCAGGGAACTATAATTCACCCCTCCACTTT	CASRFSGNYNSPLHF
TRBV28	TRBD2	.	19	TRBJ2-1	TGTGCCAGCAGTTCCTCCAAAATAAGAGCGGGAGCACGGTACAATGAGCAGTTCTTC	CASSSSKIRAGARYNEQFF
TRBV6-5	TRBD2	.	14	TRBJ2-1	TGTGCCAGCAGTTCCGGGAGGGGGTACAATGAGCAGTTCTTC	CASSSGRGYNEQFF
TRBV6-1	.	few	13	TRBJ1-1	TGTGCCAGCAGAAGCAGGGGGAACACTGAAGCTTTCTTT	CASRSRGNTEAFF
TRBV5-1	.	few	11	TRBJ2-1	TGCGCCAGCAGCTTGGATCGTGAGCAGTTCTTC	CASSLDREQFF
TRBV2	TRBD2	.	15	TRBJ2-7	TGTGCCAGCAGTGGGGGACTAGCGTTATCCTACGAGCAGTACTTC	CASSGGLALSYEQYF
TRBV6-6	.	few	17	TRBJ1-4	TGTGCCAGCAGTTACTCTGGCAGTGGGGCTTGGAATGAAAAACTGTTTTTT	CASSYSGSGAWNEKLFF
TRBV7-8	TRBD1	many	15	TRBJ2-7	TGTGCCAGCAGCCCCCGGGACAGGTTAACCTACGAGCAGTACTTC	CASSPRDRLTYEQYF
TRBV28	TRBD1	few	18	TRBJ2-7	TGTGCCAGCAGTTTCATCACGCTCTGGGACAGGGAGATGCCCGAGCAGTACTTC	CASSFITLWDREMPEQYF